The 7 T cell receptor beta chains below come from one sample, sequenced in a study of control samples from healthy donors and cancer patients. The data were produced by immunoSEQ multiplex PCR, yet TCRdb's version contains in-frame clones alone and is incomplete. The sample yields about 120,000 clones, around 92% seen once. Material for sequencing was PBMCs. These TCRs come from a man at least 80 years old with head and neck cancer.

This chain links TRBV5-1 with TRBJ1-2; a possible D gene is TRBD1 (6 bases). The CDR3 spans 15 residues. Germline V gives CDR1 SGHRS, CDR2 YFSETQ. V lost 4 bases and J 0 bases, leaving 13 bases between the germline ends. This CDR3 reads CASSNGAGANYGYTF. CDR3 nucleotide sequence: TGCGCCAGCAGCAACGGGGCAGGGGCTAACTATGGCTACACCTTC.

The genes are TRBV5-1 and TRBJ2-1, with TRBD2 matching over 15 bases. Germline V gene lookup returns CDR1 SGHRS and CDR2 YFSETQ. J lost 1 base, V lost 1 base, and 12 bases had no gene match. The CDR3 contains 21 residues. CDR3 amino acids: CASSLYVSGLAGGRSYNEQFF. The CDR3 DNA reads TGCGCCAGCAGCTTGTACGTTTCGGGACTAGCGGGAGGCAGGTCCTACAATGAGCAGTTCTTC.

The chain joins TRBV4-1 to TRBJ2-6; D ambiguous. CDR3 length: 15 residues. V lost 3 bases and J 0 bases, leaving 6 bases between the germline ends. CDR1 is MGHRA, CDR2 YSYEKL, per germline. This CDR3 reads CASSQTSSGANVLTF. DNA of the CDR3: TGCGCCAGCAGCCAGACCTCCTCTGGGGCCAACGTCCTGACTTTC.

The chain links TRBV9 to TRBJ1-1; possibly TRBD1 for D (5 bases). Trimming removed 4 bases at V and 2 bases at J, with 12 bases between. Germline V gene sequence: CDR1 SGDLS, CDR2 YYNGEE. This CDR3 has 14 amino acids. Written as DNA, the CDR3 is TGTGCCAGCAGCCCTCGGGGGGGAAACACTGAAGCTTTCTTT. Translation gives CASSPRGGNTEAFF.

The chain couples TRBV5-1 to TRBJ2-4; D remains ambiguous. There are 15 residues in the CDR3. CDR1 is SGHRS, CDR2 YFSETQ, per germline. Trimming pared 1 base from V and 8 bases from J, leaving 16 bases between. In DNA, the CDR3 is TGCGCCAGCAGCTTGCAACCTCGACCTTCGGACATTCAGTACTTC. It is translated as CASSLQPRPSDIQYF.

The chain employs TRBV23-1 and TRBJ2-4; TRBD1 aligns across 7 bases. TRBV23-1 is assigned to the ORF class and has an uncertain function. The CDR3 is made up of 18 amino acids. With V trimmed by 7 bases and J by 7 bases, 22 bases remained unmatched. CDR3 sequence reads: CASTDITGDGPGSNIQYF. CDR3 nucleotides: TGCGCCAGCACCGATATAACAGGGGATGGGCCCGGCTCGAACATTCAGTACTTC.

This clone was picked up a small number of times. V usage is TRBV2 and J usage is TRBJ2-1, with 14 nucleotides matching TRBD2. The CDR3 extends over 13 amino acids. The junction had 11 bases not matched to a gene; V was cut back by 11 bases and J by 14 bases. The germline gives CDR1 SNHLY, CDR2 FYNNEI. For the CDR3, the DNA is TGTGCCTGTAGACAGGGACTAGCGGGAGTAGAGTTCTTC. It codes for CACRQGLAGVEFF.